A selection of T cell receptor beta chains follows, all from one sample in a study of CD8 T cells in ankylosing spondylitis. TCRdb analysed the 5' RACE reads with MiXCR anew, one entry per CDR3 protein. The table records roughly 90,000 distinct CDR3 sequences, 9% of them present only once. Material for sequencing was blood, either unsorted or a sorted T cell fraction (not recorded which). The receptors here all came from a male donor with ankylosing spondylitis. Each CDR3 is given without its conserved first and last residue. A D gene is named only where the DNA matches it firmly.

len: 11
d_gene: .
v_gene: TRBV3-1
CDR3aa: ASSQDWGGGYT

len: 13
d_gene: TRBD2
v_gene: TRBV20-1
CDR3aa: SASWLAGAYNEQF

len: 13
d_gene: TRBD1
v_gene: TRBV3-1
CDR3aa: ASSQDKGAVQPQH

len: 7
d_gene: .
v_gene: TRBV7-9
CDR3aa: ALGAEQF

len: 12
d_gene: .
v_gene: TRBV27
CDR3aa: ASSPSAVKEKLF

len: 12
d_gene: .
v_gene: TRBV7-9
CDR3aa: ASSLATTVYEQY

len: 10
d_gene: .
v_gene: TRBV12-3/TRBV12-4
CDR3aa: ASSPQGVGYT

len: 12
d_gene: .
v_gene: TRBV27
CDR3aa: ASSFTTGQETQY

len: 15
d_gene: TRBD1
v_gene: TRBV6-5
CDR3aa: ASSYSWTGVDTGELF

len: 12
d_gene: TRBD1
v_gene: TRBV12-3/TRBV12-4
CDR3aa: ASSPTGVGNTIY

len: 12
d_gene: TRBD2
v_gene: TRBV20-1
CDR3aa: SARTSRSYNEQF

len: 11
d_gene: .
v_gene: TRBV7-9
CDR3aa: ASSPGGYTEAF

len: 14
d_gene: .
v_gene: TRBV3-1
CDR3aa: ASSQEGGDRTDTQY

len: 12
d_gene: .
v_gene: TRBV12-3/TRBV12-4
CDR3aa: ASSLSRGKNIQY

len: 13
d_gene: .
v_gene: TRBV5-1
CDR3aa: ASSFVTENTGELF

len: 13
d_gene: TRBD2
v_gene: TRBV5-6
CDR3aa: ASRGSGTNTDTQY

len: 14
d_gene: TRBD1
v_gene: TRBV9
CDR3aa: ASSVGGTVRGTEAF

len: 13
d_gene: .
v_gene: TRBV9
CDR3aa: ASSAGVSNKEKLF

len: 16
d_gene: TRBD2
v_gene: TRBV27
CDR3aa: ASRPGLAGGLSYNEQF

len: 11
d_gene: .
v_gene: TRBV7-2
CDR3aa: ASGYLGIYEQY

len: 13
d_gene: .
v_gene: TRBV12-3/TRBV12-4
CDR3aa: ASSPPYGSEDEQF

len: 12
d_gene: .
v_gene: TRBV27
CDR3aa: ASSPWSSYNEQF

len: 12
d_gene: .
v_gene: TRBV11-2
CDR3aa: ASSLDGGVHGYT

len: 14
d_gene: .
v_gene: TRBV7-9
CDR3aa: ASRQTSRESTDTQY

len: 13
d_gene: .
v_gene: TRBV6-5
CDR3aa: ASSYSSGGQTEAF

len: 14
d_gene: .
v_gene: TRBV2
CDR3aa: ASSETLGATNEKLF

len: 12
d_gene: .
v_gene: TRBV12-3/TRBV12-4
CDR3aa: ASSFGGQSYEQY

len: 12
d_gene: .
v_gene: TRBV2
CDR3aa: ASSEETGNTEAF

len: 10
d_gene: .
v_gene: TRBV2
CDR3aa: ASEEGGYTQY

len: 13
d_gene: .
v_gene: TRBV4-1
CDR3aa: ASSQLTRTGNTIY

len: 15
d_gene: .
v_gene: TRBV11-2
CDR3aa: ASSLVFRGTGTDEQY

len: 13
d_gene: TRBD2
v_gene: TRBV5-4
CDR3aa: ASSSWTSGTSTQY

len: 11
d_gene: .
v_gene: TRBV20-1
CDR3aa: SARDRHQETQY

len: 15
d_gene: .
v_gene: TRBV15
CDR3aa: ATSRDGGASLSYEQY

len: 11
d_gene: .
v_gene: TRBV12-3/TRBV12-4
CDR3aa: ASSSLATDTQY

len: 12
d_gene: .
v_gene: TRBV12-3/TRBV12-4
CDR3aa: ASSEQTPTGELF